This T cell receptor (beta chain) originates from a study of CD8 T cells in Susac syndrome. Overall study results and limits: The relatively small number of individuals in the TCR sequencing and HLA analysis was acknowledged by the study. Clonal expansion was absent from the CD4+ T cell repertoires in Susac syndrome.

The RNA input was 0.5 to 1 ug, and it was reverse transcribed with random hexamers. Amplification of the TCR beta CDR3 was carried out by immunoSEQ multiplex PCR, which spanned a total of 54 Vbeta and 13 Jbeta segments. From the immunoSEQ multiplex PCR reads, TCRdb called clonotypes with MiXCR, one entry per CDR3 protein. The table lists under 200,000 distinct CDR3 sequences, 94% of them singletons, with more than 0.095% in the top ten. Per the germline V gene, CDR1 is SQVTM and CDR2 is ANQGSEA. This CDR3 is 12 amino acids long. Trimming left V 1 base short and J 2 bases short, with 5 bases between. Points on this clonotype: Its antigen remains unidentified.

The rearrangement uses TRBV29-1 and TRBJ2-5, with D hard to call. Sequenced sample: CD4+ T cells from PBMCs. This sequence originates from a human donor with Susac syndrome. CDR3 region: CSVEGFQETQYF. For the CDR3, the DNA is TGCAGCGTTGAAGGGTTTCAAGAGACCCAGTACTTC. Full variable domain (remainder filled in from reference TRBV29-1 and TRBJ2-5): SAVISQKPSRDICQRGTSLTIQCQVDSQVTMMFWYRQQPGQSLTLIATANQGSEATYESGFVIDKFPISRPNLTFSTLTVSNMSPEDSSIYLCSVEGFQETQYFGPGTRLLVL.